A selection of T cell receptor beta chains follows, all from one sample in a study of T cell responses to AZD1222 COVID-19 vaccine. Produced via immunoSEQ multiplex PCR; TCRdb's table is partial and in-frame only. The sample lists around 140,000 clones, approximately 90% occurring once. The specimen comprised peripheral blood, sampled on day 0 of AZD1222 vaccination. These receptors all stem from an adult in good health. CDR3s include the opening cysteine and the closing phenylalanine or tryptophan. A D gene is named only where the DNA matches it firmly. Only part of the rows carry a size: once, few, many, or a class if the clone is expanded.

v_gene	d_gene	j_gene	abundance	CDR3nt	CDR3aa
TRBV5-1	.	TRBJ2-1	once	TGCGCCAGCAGCTTGCTGGGGACGGCATACAATGAGCAGTTCTTC	CASSLLGTAYNEQFF
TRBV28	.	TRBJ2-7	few	TGTGCCAGCGGATCCGGGACAATTTTTTTGCAGTACTTC	CASGSGTIFLQYF
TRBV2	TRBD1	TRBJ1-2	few	TGTGCCCTCACAGGGGGGGCCCAAGGCTACACCTTC	CALTGGAQGYTF
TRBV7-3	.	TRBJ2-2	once	TGTGCCAGCAGCTTACTGGGGGGAGCAGGCACCGGGGAGCTGTTTTTT	CASSLLGGAGTGELFF
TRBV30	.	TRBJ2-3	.	TGTGCCTTTACCACAGATACGCAGTATTTT	CAFTTDTQYF
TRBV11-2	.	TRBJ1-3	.	TGTGCCAGCAGCCTCGGTAAAGGGGGTAGCTCTGGAAACACCATATATTTT	CASSLGKGGSSGNTIYF
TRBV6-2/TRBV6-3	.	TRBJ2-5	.	TGTGCCAGCAGTCCATGGATGGAGACCCAGTACTTC	CASSPWMETQYF
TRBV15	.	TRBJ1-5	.	TGTGCCACCAGCAGAGAAATAAGTATTCGTGAAGATCAGCCCCAGCATTTT	CATSREISIREDQPQHF
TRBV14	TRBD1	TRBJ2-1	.	TGTGCCAGCAGCCAAGATCCCAGGGGGCCTATCGATGAGCAGTTCTTC	CASSQDPRGPIDEQFF
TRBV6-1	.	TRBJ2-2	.	TGTGCCAGCAGTGAAGCTCGGGCCGGGGAGCTGTTTTTT	CASSEARAGELFF
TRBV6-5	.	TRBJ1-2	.	TGTGCCAGCAGTTACTCGGACCGCCGGGGCTACACCTTC	CASSYSDRRGYTF
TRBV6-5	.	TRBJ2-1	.	TGTGCCAGCAGTTACGTGGACAGACCTTACAATGAGCAGTTCTTC	CASSYVDRPYNEQFF
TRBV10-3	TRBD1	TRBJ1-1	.	TGTGCCATCAGGCCGGGACAGGGGACTGAAGCTTTCTTT	CAIRPGQGTEAFF
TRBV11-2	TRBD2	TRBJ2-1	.	TGTGCCAGCAGCTTACCTGGACTAGCGGGGCCCAATGAGCAGTTCTTC	CASSLPGLAGPNEQFF
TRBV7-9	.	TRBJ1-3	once	TGTGCCAGCAGCTTAGCAGGGGGAAACACCATATATTTT	CASSLAGGNTIYF
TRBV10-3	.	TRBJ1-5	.	TGTGCCACCGCTGCGGACGCTGTTGGGAGCAATCAGCCCCAGCATTTT	CATAADAVGSNQPQHF
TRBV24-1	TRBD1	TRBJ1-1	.	TGTGCCACCAGTGCCGTGACAGGGGGCGCGGGACATACTGAAGCTTTCTTT	CATSAVTGGAGHTEAFF
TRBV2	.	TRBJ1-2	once	TGTGCCAGCACCCTCCGTGGGTCGACTAACTATGGCTACACCTTC	CASTLRGSTNYGYTF
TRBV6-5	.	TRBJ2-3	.	TGTGCCAGCAGTTCGCAATGGGTCGGTACGCAGTATTTT	CASSSQWVGTQYF
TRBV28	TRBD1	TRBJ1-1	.	TGTGCCAGCAGTTCTTCCGGGACAGGCTACACTGAAGCTTTCTTT	CASSSSGTGYTEAFF
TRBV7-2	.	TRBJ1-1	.	TGTGCCAGCAGCCCACCACAAAGGGGCACTCCTATGAACACTGAAGCTTTCTTT	CASSPPQRGTPMNTEAFF
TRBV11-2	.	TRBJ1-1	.	TGTGCCAGCAGCTTGTGGCTTAACACTGAAGCTTTCTTT	CASSLWLNTEAFF
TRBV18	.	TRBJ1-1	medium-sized	TGTGCCAGCTCACCAGGGTATGAAGCTTTCTTT	CASSPGYEAFF
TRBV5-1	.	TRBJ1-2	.	TGCGCCAGCAGCTTGATGGAGGCCTCAGTCGGTGGCTACACCTTC	CASSLMEASVGGYTF
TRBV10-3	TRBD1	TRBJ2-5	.	TGTGCCATCAGTGAGCTTAGACAGGGGCGGCAAGAGACCCAGTACTTC	CAISELRQGRQETQYF
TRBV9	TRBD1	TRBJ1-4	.	TGTGCCAGCAGCGCAACAGGGGGCGGTGAAAAACTGTTTTTT	CASSATGGGEKLFF
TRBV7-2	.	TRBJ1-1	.	TGTGCCAGCAGCTTAGCGCGGGCGCCTTTCTTT	CASSLARAPFF
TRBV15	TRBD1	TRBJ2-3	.	TGTGCCACCAGCAGAGTCAGGGGGACAGATACGCAGTATTTT	CATSRVRGTDTQYF
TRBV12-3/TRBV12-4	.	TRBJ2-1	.	TGTGCCACAGGGGAGAACAATGAGCAGTTCTTC	CATGENNEQFF
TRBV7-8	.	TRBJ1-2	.	TGTGCCAGCAGCTCGAGGGACGGAGTAGGACCGATCTATGGCTACACCTTC	CASSSRDGVGPIYGYTF
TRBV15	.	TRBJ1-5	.	TGTGCCACCAGATCCTCGATCCAGGCAAATCAGCCCCAGCATTTT	CATRSSIQANQPQHF
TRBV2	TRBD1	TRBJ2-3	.	TGTGCCAGCAGGCAGACAGGGGCCAGCACAGATACGCAGTATTTT	CASRQTGASTDTQYF
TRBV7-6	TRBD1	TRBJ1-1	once	TGTGCCAGCACACGTGACAGGGGAGGAACTGAAGCTTTCTTT	CASTRDRGGTEAFF
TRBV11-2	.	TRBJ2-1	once	TGTGCCAGCAGTCGAGCTCTCACGGCGGCCTACAATGAGCAGTTCTTC	CASSRALTAAYNEQFF
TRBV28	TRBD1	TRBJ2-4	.	TGTGCCAGCAGTCCTGTGGACAGGGTTGAAACCAAAAACATTCAGTACTTC	CASSPVDRVETKNIQYF
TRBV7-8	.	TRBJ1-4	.	TGTGCCAGCAGCTTACGATTCGTACAGGGTGCGACTAATGAAAAACTGTTTTTT	CASSLRFVQGATNEKLFF
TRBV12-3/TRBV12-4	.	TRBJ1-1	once	TGTGCCAGCAGAAACCCAGGCTACACTGAAGCTTTCTTT	CASRNPGYTEAFF
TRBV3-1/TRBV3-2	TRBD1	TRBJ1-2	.	TGTGCCAGCAGCCAAAAGGGGGCCAATGGTTATGGCTACACCTTC	CASSQKGANGYGYTF
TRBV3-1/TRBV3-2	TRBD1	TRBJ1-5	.	TGTGCCAGCAGCCAACTACAGGGGGGACAGCCCCAGCATTTT	CASSQLQGGQPQHF
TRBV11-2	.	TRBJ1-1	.	TGTGCCAGCAGGATACAGACAGTCTTGAACACTGAAGCTTTCTTT	CASRIQTVLNTEAFF
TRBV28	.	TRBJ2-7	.	TGTGCCAGCAGTTTAAGCCTCTACGAGCAGTACTTC	CASSLSLYEQYF
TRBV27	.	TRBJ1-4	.	TGTGCCAGCAGTAAAGGACGGGCGTCTAATGAAAAACTGTTTTTT	CASSKGRASNEKLFF
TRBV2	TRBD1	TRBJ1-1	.	TGTGCCAGCAGATTGGGACAGGGGGAAGCTTTCTTT	CASRLGQGEAFF
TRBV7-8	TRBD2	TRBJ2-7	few	TGTGCCAGCAGCCCCAAGCGGGAAAAGTACGAGCAGTACTTC	CASSPKREKYEQYF
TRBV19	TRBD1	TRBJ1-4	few	TGTGCCAGTAGTCGGGCCCCGGGACAGGGAGGAAAACTGTTTTTT	CASSRAPGQGGKLFF
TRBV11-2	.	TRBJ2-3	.	TGTGCCAGCAGCGGAACCAGGGAACTAAATACGCAGTATTTT	CASSGTRELNTQYF
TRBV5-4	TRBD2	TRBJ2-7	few	TGTGCCAGCAGCTTATCTAGCGGGATCTACGAGCAGTACTTC	CASSLSSGIYEQYF
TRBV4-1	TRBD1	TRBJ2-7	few	TGCGCCAGCAGCCAAGAGGACAGGGTATTGTTGACCTACGAGCAGTACTTC	CASSQEDRVLLTYEQYF
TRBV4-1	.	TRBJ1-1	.	TGCGCCAGCAGCCAAGCGCGACAGAGGGACACTGAAGCTTTCTTT	CASSQARQRDTEAFF
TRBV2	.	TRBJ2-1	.	TGTGCCAGCAGCGTTCTAGCGAGAGGGCCGGGTGAGCAGTTCTTC	CASSVLARGPGEQFF
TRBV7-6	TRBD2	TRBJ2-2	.	TGTGCCAGCAGCCCAGGACTAGCGGGGCTTCTGGCGACCGGGGAGCTGTTTTTT	CASSPGLAGLLATGELFF